The clone carrying this T cell receptor beta chain was found many times. Its target is not known. These data are taken from a study of T cells in Graves' hyperthyroidism and ophthalmopathy. The study's findings and limits: Ophthalmopathy was told apart from stable hyperthyroidism by a 13 V-J model.

CDR1 and CDR2 from the germline V gene are LNHNV and YYDKDF (reference sequence). V was clipped by 0 bases and J by 10 bases; unmatched bases: 9. CDR3 length equals 15 residues. Using RNA transcripts as the source, TCR beta CDR3 regions were amplified. A set of HTBI primers served as the primers for a first-round RT-PCR of the TCR CDR3. TCRdb processed the multiplex PCR reads anew with MiXCR; each CDR3 protein has one entry. The table has around 300,000 distinct CDR3 sequences, 13% to 15% seen once. Sequenced input: blood. The sequence came from a woman between 45 and 60 years old with Graves' hyperthyroidism that later progressed to Graves' ophthalmopathy. The chain combines TRBV15 with TRBJ2-4; 7 bases match TRBD2. The CDR3 DNA is TGTGCCACCAGCAGAGAACTTCCGAGGGGAGGGATTCAGTACTTC. Translation: CATSRELPRGGIQYF.